Listed below are T cell receptor beta chains from one sample, sequenced in a study of early T cells in non-severe SARS-CoV-2 infection. TCRdb re-called the 5' RACE reads with MiXCR, one entry per CDR3 protein. Here the sample spans under 95,000 distinct CDR3 sequences, 12% being singletons. Sequences were obtained from whole blood. All receptors come from an adult who was a healthcare worker with PCR-confirmed SARS-CoV-2 infection or an uninfected control (not recorded which). The conserved cysteine and the conserved F or W are not part of the CDR3 here. Each record gives: V gene, J gene, CDR3 protein.

>TRBV11-2|TRBJ2-3
ASSFASTDTQY
>TRBV30|TRBJ2-7
AWSVNGGGQY
>TRBV19|TRBJ1-5
ASPQQVSNQPQH
>TRBV29-1|TRBJ2-3
SVEGEGTDTQY
>TRBV6-2/TRBV6-3|TRBJ1-5
ASSLLGGLSNQPQH
>TRBV20-1|TRBJ2-6
SAPGQGAMSGANVLT
>TRBV30|TRBJ1-1
AWTGGRLWGEAF
>TRBV28|TRBJ2-7
ASSSTRQQY
>TRBV28|TRBJ2-3
ASSLSPPGAGATDTQY
>TRBV5-1|TRBJ1-1
ASSLEQGGTEAF